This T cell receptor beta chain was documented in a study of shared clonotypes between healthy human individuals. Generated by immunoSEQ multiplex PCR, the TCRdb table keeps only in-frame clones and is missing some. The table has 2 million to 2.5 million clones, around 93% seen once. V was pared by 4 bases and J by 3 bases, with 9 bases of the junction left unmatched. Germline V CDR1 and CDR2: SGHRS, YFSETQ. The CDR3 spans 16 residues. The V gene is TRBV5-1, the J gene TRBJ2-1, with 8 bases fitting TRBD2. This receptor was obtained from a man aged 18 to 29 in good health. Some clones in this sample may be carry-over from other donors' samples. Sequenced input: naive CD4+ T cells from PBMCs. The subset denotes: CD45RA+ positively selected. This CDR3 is CASSGGSGIVYNEQFF. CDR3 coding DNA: TGCGCCAGCAGCGGGGGTAGCGGGATCGTCTACAATGAGCAGTTCTTC.